This T cell receptor beta chain was sequenced in a study of a mutant IDH1 vaccine in newly diagnosed glioma. The method was immunoSEQ multiplex PCR; TCRdb's version includes in-frame clones alone and lacks a portion of them. The sample lists 45,000 or so clones; around nine tenths were seen once. Germline V gene data show CDR1 as SGHTA and CDR2 as FQGNSA. The ends were cut back, 2 bases at V and 1 base at J, with 8 bases in the middle. This CDR3 region has 14 residues. About this clone: Its antigen remains unknown.

Time point of the sample: week 35, safety follow-up. Every single dose of the vaccine, 300 ug of mutant IDH1 20-mer peptide, came with topical imiquimod. Patients underwent eight vaccinations, which took place in weeks 1, 3, 5, 7, 11, 15, 19 and 23. Astrocytomas found in donors were new, WHO grade 3 or 4, IDH1-mutant and ATRX-lost. Sequencing used PBMCs, obtained from a glioma patient whose treatment included an IDH1 peptide vaccine. The sequence came from a middle-aged woman with glioma. The genes are TRBV7-2 and TRBJ1-1, with D uncertain. CDR3 nucleotide sequence: TGTGCCAGCAGCTTACTTGGAGGGAACACTGAAGCTTTCTTT. Its protein is CASSLLGGNTEAFF.